The 25 T cell receptor beta chains below were found in one sample sequenced in a study of T-cell reconstitution after alpha-beta-depleted transplantation in children. Preparing the TCRbeta library involved the use of unique molecular identifiers. TCRdb ran MiXCR on the PCR reads and lists one entry per CDR3 protein. The sample consists of some 260,000 distinct CDR3 sequences, 20% to 30% of them appearing once. The source material was PBMCs, mostly from graft donor cells, sampled 360 days after TCRalphabeta/CD19-depleted stem cell transplant. The receptors derive from a female patient aged 2-15 years who had a stem cell transplant for congenital amegakaryocytic thrombocytopenia, so the T cells may come from the graft donor.

V usage is TRBV5-6 and J usage is TRBJ2-7; perhaps TRBD1 as D (5 bases). This CDR3 has 15 residues. Deletions cut 0 bases from V and 1 base from J, with 11 bases between. Looked up from germline, CDR1 is SGHDT and CDR2 is YYEEEE. CDR3 DNA: TGTGCCAGCAGCTTGGACAGACAGTTATCCTACGAGCAGTACTTC. Translated, it gives CASSLDRQLSYEQYF.

J is TRBJ2-1 and V is TRBV4-1, with 7 nucleotides matching TRBD2. Germline V gene sequence: CDR1 MGHRA, CDR2 YSYEKL. With V trimmed by 1 base and J by 7 bases, 13 bases remained unmatched. The CDR3 extends over 17 amino acids. CDR3 DNA: TGCGCCAGCAGCCAAGTCGGAAAGGGAGGGCTTCGAAATGAGCAGTTCTTC. It translates to CASSQVGKGGLRNEQFF.

The chain joins TRBV12-3 or TRBV12-4 to TRBJ2-3, with D hard to call. Trimming took 1 base from V and 2 from J, leaving 19 bases between them. The CDR3 extends over 18 amino acids. CDR3 DNA: TGTGCCAGCAGTTTAGGGGTAGGAAACGGAGATTACACAGATACGCAGTATTTT. Protein product: CASSLGVGNGDYTDTQYF.

This clonotype was observed many times. This chain connects TRBV27 to TRBJ2-3, with 7 bases aligning to TRBD2. The CDR3 covers 14 residues. Looked up from germline, CDR1 is MNHEY and CDR2 is SMNVEV (reference sequence). Trimming cost V 5 bases and J 0 bases; bases outside gene matches: 2. CDR3 region: CASSPSGSTDTQYF. The CDR3 bases are TGTGCCAGCAGTCCTAGCGGTAGCACAGATACGCAGTATTTT.

This clonotype has more than one count but fewer than ten. The chain has TRBV4-1 and TRBJ1-3; maybe TRBD1 (5 bases). Trimming cost V 1 base and J 1 base, with 8 bases left between them. This CDR3 comprises 15 residues. Germline V CDR1 and CDR2: MGHRA, YSYEKL. CDR3 loop: CASSQVEGSGNTIYF. As DNA, the CDR3 is TGCGCCAGCAGCCAAGTTGAGGGGTCTGGAAACACCATATATTTT.

This rearrangement joins TRBV20-1 to TRBJ2-2; a weak D match, TRBD2 (5 bases). The CDR3 is made up of 14 amino acids. V gave up 6 bases and J gave up 2 bases, with 13 bases separating them. The germline V gene encodes CDR1 DFQATT and CDR2 SNEGSKA (reference sequence). The CDR3 sequence: CSAERLRNTGELFF. The CDR3 DNA follows: TGCAGTGCCGAAAGACTAAGAAACACCGGGGAGCTGTTTTTT.

The chain has TRBV6-5 and TRBJ2-1; 10 nucleotides match TRBD2. J lost 3 bases, V lost 2 bases, and 7 bases had no gene match. Germline CDR1 and CDR2: MNHEY and SVGAGI. CDR3 length equals 17 residues. The DNA for the CDR3 is TGTGCCAGCAGTTACCCCATTCGACTAGCGGGCTACAATGAGCAGTTCTTC. Translation gives CASSYPIRLAGYNEQFF.

This clonotype was seen more than once but under ten times. The V gene is TRBV7-8, the J gene TRBJ2-3; D call uncertain. The CDR3 loop spans 15 amino acids. Germline CDR1 and CDR2: SGHVS and FQNEAQ. CDR3 sequence (DNA): TGTGCTTCTGCAGGACCTTCAGCCAGCACAGATACGCAGTATTTT. Amino acids: CASAGPSASTDTQYF.

This sequence joins TRBV28 and TRBJ2-1; D gene ambiguous. CDR1 MDHEN and CDR2 SYDVKM come from the germline V gene. The CDR3 totals 16 residues. Deletions cut 7 bases from V and 3 bases from J, with 19 bases between. The CDR3 DNA sequence: TGTGCCAGCATCCCGACAACCTCATTACTCTACAATGAGCAGTTCTTC. Residues: CASIPTTSLLYNEQFF.

This clonotype turned up a few times. The chain couples TRBV10-3 to TRBJ1-4, with no clear D. The CDR3 is 11 amino acids. Germline CDR1 is ENHRY and CDR2 is SYGVKD. Trimming stripped 8 bases from V and 6 bases from J, with 7 bases between. For the CDR3, the DNA is TGTGCCATCGGGGAGGATGAAAAACTGTTTTTT. Translated: CAIGEDEKLFF.

This clonotype has more than one count but fewer than ten. The rearrangement uses TRBV10-2 and TRBJ1-1; D uncertain. Germline V gene sequence: CDR1 WSHSY, CDR2 SAAADI. Trimming removed 2 bases at V and 0 bases at J, with 10 bases between. The CDR3 totals 15 residues. The DNA of the CDR3 is TGCGCCAGCAGTGAGATGGAGAATTTGAACACTGAAGCTTTCTTT. It translates to CASSEMENLNTEAFF.

The rearrangement uses TRBV20-1 and TRBJ2-3; 7 positions match TRBD2. The germline CDR1 and CDR2 sequences are DFQATT and SNEGSKA (reference sequence). The V gene end was trimmed by 1 base and the J gene end by 4 bases; junction bases not matched to a gene: 5. CDR3 length equals 14 residues. CDR3 protein: CSARVGGRADTQYF. CDR3 DNA sequence: TGCAGTGCTAGAGTGGGGGGGAGGGCAGATACGCAGTATTTT.

This clonotype was detected a few times. An end of the junction differs from the germline gene, which may be a read error. The CDR3 is CAIKNPGELFF. Here the CDR3 DNA reads TGTGCCATCAAGAACCCCGGGGAGCTGTTTTTT. This chain connects TRBV10-3 to TRBJ2-2, with D uncertain. Germline V lookup: CDR1 ENHRY, CDR2 SYGVKD. The CDR3 consists of 11 residues.

This chain uses TRBV12-3 or TRBV12-4 with TRBJ2-7, with TRBD1 identical over 8 bases. Germline trimming cut 5 bases from V and 5 bases from J; bases unmatched to any gene: 5. The CDR3 extends over 13 amino acids. This chain's CDR3 is CASSRTGSHEQYF. CDR3 nucleotide sequence: TGTGCCAGCAGTCGGACAGGGAGTCACGAGCAGTACTTC.

V gene TRBV6-5 combines with J gene TRBJ1-3; possibly TRBD1 for D (5 bases). Trimming took 1 base from V and 2 from J, leaving 15 bases between them. CDR3 length: 17 amino acids. Germline CDR1 MNHEY, CDR2 SVGAGI. The chain's CDR3 is CASSYYLPTGAGNTIYF. Here the CDR3 DNA reads TGTGCCAGCAGTTACTACCTACCCACAGGAGCTGGAAACACCATATATTTT.

V is TRBV4-1 and J is TRBJ2-7; 7 bases are shared with TRBD1. Trimming at V came to 2 bases and at J to 3 bases, leaving 7 bases not matched to a gene. From germline, CDR1 is MGHRA and CDR2 YSYEKL. This CDR3 has 15 residues. The CDR3 reads CASSQTLAGGYEQYF. The CDR3 nucleotides are TGCGCCAGCAGCCAAACGTTGGCAGGGGGCTACGAGCAGTACTTC.

The table lists this clonotype with a few counts. The genes are TRBV15 and TRBJ1-1; no firm D call. CDR3 length: 16 amino acids. Germline CDR1 LNHNV, CDR2 YYDKDF (reference sequence). V shed 0 bases and J shed 1 base, with 12 bases lying between them. CDR3 nucleotides: TGTGCCACCAGCAGAGAGCTTCGGGGAGCGAACACTGAAGCTTTCTTT. Translated: CATSRELRGANTEAFF.

This clonotype appeared a few times. The rearrangement uses TRBV15 and TRBJ2-7; TRBD1 might be the D (6 bases). Germline-derived CDR1 and CDR2 are LNHNV and YYDKDF (reference sequence). Trimming stripped 3 bases from V and 2 bases from J, with 8 bases between. This CDR3 spans 13 amino acids. The DNA for the CDR3 is TGTGCCACCAGCAGTGGACAGCCCTACGAGCAGTACTTC. Residues: CATSSGQPYEQYF. Full variable domain (remainder filled in from reference TRBV15 and TRBJ2-7): DAMVIQNPRYQVTQFGKPVTLSCSQTLNHNVMYWYQQKSSQAPKLLFHYYDKDFNNEADTPDNFQSRRPNTSFCFLDIRSPGLGDTAMYLCATSSGQPYEQYFGPGTRLTVT.

The chain has TRBV20-1 and TRBJ2-3; D call uncertain. The germline V and J ends were trimmed by 1 base and 0 bases, with 14 bases remaining between them. In germline, CDR1 is DFQATT, CDR2 SNEGSKA (reference sequence). The CDR3 is made up of 16 amino acids. The CDR3 bases are TGCAGTGCTAGAGTCTTCCCTGCTGCTAGCACAGATACGCAGTATTTT. This codes for CSARVFPAASTDTQYF.

This clonotype has a handful of counts. The chain links TRBV5-6 to TRBJ2-1; TRBD2 matches 9 bases. The CDR3 totals 16 residues. Trimming took 1 base from V and 7 from J; bases not matched to a gene: 9. Germline V gene data show CDR1 as SGHDT and CDR2 as YYEEEE. CDR3 in DNA: TGTGCCAGCAGCTTGAGGAGGCGGGAGGGAACTAATGAGCAGTTCTTC. As protein: CASSLRRREGTNEQFF.

The V and J genes are TRBV6-5 and TRBJ2-7; unclear D gene. Trimming removed 0 bases at V and 1 base at J, with 7 bases between. Germline values: CDR1 MNHEY, CDR2 SVGAGI. The CDR3 loop spans 14 amino acids. CDR3 DNA: TGTGCCAGCAGTTACTCGAGCAGGTCCTACGAGCAGTACTTC. As protein: CASSYSSRSYEQYF.

This clonotype was observed at least ten times. The chain is built from TRBV12-3 or TRBV12-4 and TRBJ2-4; 11 bases fit TRBD2. The CDR3 is made up of 14 amino acids. V lost 6 bases, J lost 5 bases, and 3 bases stayed unmatched. In DNA form, the CDR3 reads TGTGCCAGCAGCCCGGGACTAGCGGAAAACATTCAGTACTTC. It is translated as CASSPGLAENIQYF.

CDR3 in amino acids: CASRSSGIAGELFF. The CDR3 coding sequence is TGTGCCAGCAGGTCCTCGGGTATCGCCGGGGAGCTGTTTTTT. V usage is TRBV6-5 and J usage is TRBJ2-2; D is uncertain. The germline V and J ends were trimmed by 6 bases and 6 bases, with 14 bases remaining between them. The CDR3 extends over 14 amino acids. Germline CDR1 is MNHEY and CDR2 is SVGAGI.

This chain uses TRBV29-1 with TRBJ1-4; D unresolved. The CDR3 is 13 amino acids. Per the germline V gene, CDR1 is SQVTM and CDR2 is ANQGSEA. The V end was cut by 5 bases, the J end by 7 bases, with 14 bases between. This CDR3 reads CSVSDRLSEKLFF. The CDR3 DNA reads as TGCAGCGTTAGTGACCGGTTGAGTGAAAAACTGTTTTTT.

There are a few counts of this clonotype. This chain joins TRBV10-3 and TRBJ2-3; 10 positions match TRBD1. V was pared by 3 bases and J by 3 bases, with 6 bases of the junction left unmatched. The CDR3 has 16 residues. Germline CDR1 and CDR2: ENHRY and SYGVKD. The CDR3 region has the DNA TGTGCCATCAGTGATCGGGACAGGGGTCGAACAGATACGCAGTATTTT. Protein: CAISDRDRGRTDTQYF.